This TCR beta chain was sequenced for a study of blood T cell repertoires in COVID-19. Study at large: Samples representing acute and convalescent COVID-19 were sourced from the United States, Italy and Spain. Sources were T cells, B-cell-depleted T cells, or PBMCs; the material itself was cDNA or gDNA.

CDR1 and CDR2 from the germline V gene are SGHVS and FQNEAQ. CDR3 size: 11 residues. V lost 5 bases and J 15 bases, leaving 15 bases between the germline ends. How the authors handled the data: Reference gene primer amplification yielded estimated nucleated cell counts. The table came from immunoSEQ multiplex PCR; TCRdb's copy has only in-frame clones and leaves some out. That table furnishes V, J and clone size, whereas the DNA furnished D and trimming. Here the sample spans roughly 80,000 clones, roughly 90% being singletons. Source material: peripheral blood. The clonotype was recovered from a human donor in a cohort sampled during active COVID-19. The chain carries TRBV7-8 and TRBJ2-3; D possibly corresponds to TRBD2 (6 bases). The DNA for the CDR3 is TGTGCCAGCAGCCCATCGGGACTTCTTTATTTT. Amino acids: CASSPSGLLYF.